This T cell receptor (beta chain) comes out of a study of blood T cell repertoires in COVID-19 (dated by TCRdb to 2020 to 2022). Describing the broader study: Samples covering the acute and convalescent phases of COVID-19 were provided by collaborators in the United States, Italy and Spain. Deeply sampled blood TCRbeta repertoires from subjects exposed to, actively infected with, or recovered from COVID-19 were included in the dataset. A freely available public database, intended as a resource for researchers studying the immune response to SARS-CoV-2, is where the repertoires were released. Where available, HLA class I and class II types were taken from metadata supplied by the sample provider and were not determined by assay-based typing. The samples were drawn from two sources: the first 160 participants of the ongoing ImmuneRACE study, and 1,000 to 1,500 subjects contributed by 6 global collaborators. The sample metadata nearly always contained a de-identified subject ID, COVID-19 status, age in years and sex. The prospective study material was composed of cDNA or gDNA derived from T cells, B-cell-depleted T cells, or PBMCs.

The immunoSEQ Assay, a bias-controlled multiplex PCR, was used to amplify TCRbeta CDR3 regions from genomic DNA. Concerning the study's data processing: The number of nucleated cells in each sample was estimated from the amplification of reference gene primers within the assay. Sequence reads were collapsed and filtered to measure the absolute abundance of every unique TCRbeta CDR3 rearrangement. Productive Simpson clonality was computed per sample as the square root of Simpson's diversity index over productive rearrangements. TCRdb stores this immuneACCESS table with in-frame sequences only. Part of the clones is absent; in the studies checked, under half of the shortfall reflects unresolved V genes, and no reason is known for the rest. D and trimming were read from the DNA, whereas the V and J calls and clone size are those reported in that table. Present in this sample are 250,000 or so clones, approximately 90% of which were seen just once. The ten biggest clones cover over 0.75% of the sample.

Beyond this particular receptor, the publication reports: The quantity of clinical and demographic metadata differed by source and by participant and was supplied without curation.

Participants in the prospective study were enrolled through a virtual design, were aged about 18 to 100 years, and lived in 24 United States geographic areas. In the prospective study, participants were assigned to cohorts based on the clinical history participants reported in a screening survey and a study questionnaire. Exposed participants were defined as having been in contact with someone with a PCR-confirmed or clinician-diagnosed COVID-19 case within 2 weeks of study entry. In the prospective study, mobile phlebotomists collected whole blood, serum and a nasopharyngeal or oropharyngeal swab from each participant. Prospective study participants could optionally give additional blood draws and questionnaires over an approximately 2-month period. Before DNA extraction, blood samples from the prospective study were shipped at room temperature or frozen. Sequences LGHDT (CDR1) and YNNKEL (CDR2) are obtained from the germline V gene (reference sequence). The CDR3 sequence holds 14 residues, the cysteine and phenylalanine included. The sequence is cut down to CDR3 DNA, 42 bases in frame from base 1.

To note about this clone: It lacks a known antigen. An end of the junction does not agree with germline; a read error may underlie this.

The receptor was derived from a man over 45 who had been exposed to COVID-19. The sequencing input was PBMCs or T cells enriched from blood (not recorded which). Recombination connected TRBV3-1 (or the pseudogene TRBV3-2) to TRBJ2-3; 10 central nucleotides agree with TRBD2. The DNA reads TGTGCCAGCAGCCCGTACCTAACCGGGACTAGCGTTCATTTT. Translated, this is CASSPYLTGTSVHF.